This T cell receptor (beta chain) was identified in a study of T cell repertoires and leukemia-associated antigens (dated by TCRdb to about 2019). General notes on the study: Per sample, about 5.1 to 7 million read pairs and about 3.3 to 5.0 million effective reads were obtained, for 15 million to 20 million effective reads in total. The study aimed to identify which antigen a TCR Vbeta21 clone previously found in CML patients recognizes, using in vitro peptide stimulation of healthy T cells. Results the study describes overall, beyond this receptor: The antigen specificity and function of the expanded clones were not directly tested, and further investigation of both was required. Numbers of Vbeta genes (approximately 55), Jbeta genes (more than 12), VDJ rearrangements and unique CDR3s did not differ significantly among the four groups.

TRIzol reagent was used to extract total RNA from the cultured T cells. 5' rapid amplification of cDNA ends (5'RACE) was used to amplify TCRbeta libraries from RNA. Library concentration and integrity were checked with Qubit, an Agilent instrument, and quantitative PCR before sequencing. A commercial service provider sequenced the qualified libraries on Illumina HiSeq or MiSeq. The original methods were these. TCR sequences in each sample were identified with MiXCR version 1.8.2. For a clone to count as qualified, its CDR3 had to be longer than four amino acids, its nucleotide length had to be in-frame, and the clone could not contain a stop codon. A read containing the complete CDR3 structure was defined as an effective read. Expanded clones were validated by RT-PCR with 24 Vbeta primers, GeneScan spectratyping, and Sanger sequencing. In-frame beta chains were kept once TCRdb had trimmed the public reads at Q25 with fastp and called clones with MiXCR. Each entry merges the rows of one CDR3 protein and shows their most common DNA and genes. TCRdb's processing, not the study's, gives the V and J calls here. The sample records roughly 12,000 distinct CDR3 sequences, 35% to 45% of which are singletons. 33% of the sample is held by the ten biggest clonotypes.

Judged by its sample share, this clonotype qualifies as large (0.1 to 1%). There is no known antigen for this receptor. The record has no base qualities; no much larger clone is one base away. CD3+ T cells were initially rested overnight at roughly 2.5 million cells/mL in RPMI 1640 lacking fetal bovine serum. Following the manufacturer's instructions, MACS immunomagnetic beads were used to pull CD3+ T cells out of the PBMCs. Trimming takes 1 base from V and 2 bases from J, and the germline ends sit 6 bases apart. CDR1 and CDR2 are drawn from the germline V gene (reference sequence): DFQATT, SNEGSKA. From cysteine to phenylalanine, the CDR3 is 13 amino acids long. Just the 39-base CDR3 DNA is kept, in frame starting at base 1.

The receptor was derived from a female donor in good health. The receptor chain draws on TRBV20-1 and TRBJ1-5, with a weak D call of TRBD1 (5 bases match). The sample taken for sequencing was CD3+ T cells sorted from blood and cultured. CDR3 protein: CSARGQRNQPQHF. The nucleotide sequence is TGCAGTGCTAGAGGACAGCGCAATCAGCCCCAGCATTTT.